The entry below describes one TCR beta chain. In the authors' methods: Nucleated cell counts were estimated from reference gene primer amplification. Method: immunoSEQ multiplex PCR; TCRdb's copy keeps in-frame clones and lacks some. For V, J and clone size, that table is used; D and trimming come from the DNA. This sample yields 160,000 or so clones, of which roughly 87% are seen a single time; roughly 1.4% belongs to the top ten. The data derive from a study of blood T cell repertoires in COVID-19. Across the study: Sites in the United States, Italy and Spain provided acute and convalescent COVID-19 samples. Sources were T cells, B-cell-depleted T cells, or PBMCs; the material itself was cDNA or gDNA.

Germline V lookup: CDR1 SGHVS, CDR2 FQNEAQ. The V gene end was trimmed by 2 bases and the J gene end by 5 bases; junction bases not matched to a gene: 7. The CDR3 totals 16 residues. The receptor's source is a woman in her 50s with acute or convalescent COVID-19. The V and J genes are TRBV7-8 and TRBJ2-7, with 12 bases lining up with TRBD2. The sample consisted of peripheral blood. The CDR3 DNA is TGTGCCAGCAGCTTACTCTCGACTAGCGGGAGCGACGAGCAGTACTTC. It specifies CASSLLSTSGSDEQYF.